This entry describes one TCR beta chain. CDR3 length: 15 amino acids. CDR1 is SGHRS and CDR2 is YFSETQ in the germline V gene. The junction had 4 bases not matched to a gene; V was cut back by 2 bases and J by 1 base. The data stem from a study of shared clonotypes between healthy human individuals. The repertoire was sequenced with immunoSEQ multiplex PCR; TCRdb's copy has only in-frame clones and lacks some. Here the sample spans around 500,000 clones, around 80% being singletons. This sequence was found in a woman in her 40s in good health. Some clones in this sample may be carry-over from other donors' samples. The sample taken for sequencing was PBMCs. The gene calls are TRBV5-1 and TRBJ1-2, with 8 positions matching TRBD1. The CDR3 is CASSLSGGGNYGYTF. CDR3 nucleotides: TGCGCCAGCAGCTTATCAGGGGGCGGTAACTATGGCTACACCTTC.